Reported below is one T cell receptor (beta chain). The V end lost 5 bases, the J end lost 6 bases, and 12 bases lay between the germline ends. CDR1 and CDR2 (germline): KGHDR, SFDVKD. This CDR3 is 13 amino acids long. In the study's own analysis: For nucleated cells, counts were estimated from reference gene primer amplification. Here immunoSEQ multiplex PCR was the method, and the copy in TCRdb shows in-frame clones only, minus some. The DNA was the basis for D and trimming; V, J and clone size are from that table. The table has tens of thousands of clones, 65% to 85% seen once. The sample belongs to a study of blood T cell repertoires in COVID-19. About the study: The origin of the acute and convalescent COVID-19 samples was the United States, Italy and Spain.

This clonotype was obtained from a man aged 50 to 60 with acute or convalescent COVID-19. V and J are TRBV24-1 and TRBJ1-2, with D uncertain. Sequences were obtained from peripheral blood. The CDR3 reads CATSGVGGHGYTF. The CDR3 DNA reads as TGTGCCACCAGTGGGGTGGGAGGACATGGCTACACCTTC.